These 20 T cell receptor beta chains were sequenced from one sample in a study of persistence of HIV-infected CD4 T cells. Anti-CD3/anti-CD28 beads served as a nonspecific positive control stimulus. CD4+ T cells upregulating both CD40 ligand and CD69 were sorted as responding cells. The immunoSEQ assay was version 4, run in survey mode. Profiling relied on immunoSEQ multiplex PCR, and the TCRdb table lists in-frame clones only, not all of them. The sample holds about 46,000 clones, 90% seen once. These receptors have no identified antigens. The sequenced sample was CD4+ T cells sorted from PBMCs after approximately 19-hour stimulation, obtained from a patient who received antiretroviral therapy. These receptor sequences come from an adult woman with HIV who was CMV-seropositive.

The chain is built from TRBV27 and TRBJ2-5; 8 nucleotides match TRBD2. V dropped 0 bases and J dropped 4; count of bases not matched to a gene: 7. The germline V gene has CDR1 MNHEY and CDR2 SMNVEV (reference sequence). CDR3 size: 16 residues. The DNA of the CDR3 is TGTGCCAGCAGTTTATCGGCGGGAGGAGGTCGAGAGACCCAGTACTTC. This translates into CASSLSAGGGRETQYF.

CDR3 region: CASSKAGAYEQYF. DNA for the CDR3: TGTGCCAGCAGTAAGGCCGGAGCCTACGAGCAGTACTTC. The V and J genes are TRBV6-5 and TRBJ2-7; D call uncertain. Germline-derived CDR1 and CDR2 are MNHEY and SVGAGI. The length of the CDR3 is 13 residues. Trimming removed 5 bases from V and 2 bases from J, with 10 bases in between.

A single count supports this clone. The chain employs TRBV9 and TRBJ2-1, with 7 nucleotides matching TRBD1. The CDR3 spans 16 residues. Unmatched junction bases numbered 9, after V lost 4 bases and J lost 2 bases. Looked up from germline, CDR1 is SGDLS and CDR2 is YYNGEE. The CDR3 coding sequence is TGTGCCAGCAGCTCAAGACAGGGTTTGACCTACAATGAGCAGTTCTTC. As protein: CASSSRQGLTYNEQFF.

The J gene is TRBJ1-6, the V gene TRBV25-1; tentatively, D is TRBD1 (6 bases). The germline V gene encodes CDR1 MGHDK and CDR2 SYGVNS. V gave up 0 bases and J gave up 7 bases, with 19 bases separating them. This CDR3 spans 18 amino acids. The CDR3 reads CASSEYGGGRGGNSPLHF. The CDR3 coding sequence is TGTGCCAGCAGTGAATACGGGGGGGGCAGGGGAGGAAATTCACCCCTCCACTTT.

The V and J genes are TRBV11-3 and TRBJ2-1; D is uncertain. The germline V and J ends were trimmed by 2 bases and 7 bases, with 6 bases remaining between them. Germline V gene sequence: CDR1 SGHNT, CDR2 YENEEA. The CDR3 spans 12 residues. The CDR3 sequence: CASSLWLNEQFF. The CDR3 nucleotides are TGTGCCAGCAGCTTATGGCTTAATGAGCAGTTCTTC.

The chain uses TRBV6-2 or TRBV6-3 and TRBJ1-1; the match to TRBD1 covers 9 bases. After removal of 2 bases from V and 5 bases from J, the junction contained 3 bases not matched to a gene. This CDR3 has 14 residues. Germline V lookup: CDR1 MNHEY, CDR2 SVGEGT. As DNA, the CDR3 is TGTGCCAGCAGTTACACAGGGGGCAGTACTGAAGCTTTCTTT. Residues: CASSYTGGSTEAFF.

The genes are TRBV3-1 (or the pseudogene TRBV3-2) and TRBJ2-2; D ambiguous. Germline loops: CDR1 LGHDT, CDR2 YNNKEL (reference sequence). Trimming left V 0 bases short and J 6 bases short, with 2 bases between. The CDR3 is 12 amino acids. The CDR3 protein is CASSQEPGELFF. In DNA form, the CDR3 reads TGTGCCAGCAGCCAAGAACCCGGGGAGCTGTTTTTT.

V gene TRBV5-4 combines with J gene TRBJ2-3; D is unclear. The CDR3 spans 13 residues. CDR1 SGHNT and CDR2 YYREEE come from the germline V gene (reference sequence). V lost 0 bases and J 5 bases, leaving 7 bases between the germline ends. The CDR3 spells CASSLAGGDTQYF. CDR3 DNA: TGTGCCAGCAGCTTGGCGGGTGGAGATACGCAGTATTTT.

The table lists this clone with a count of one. The CDR3 loop is CASSLEQGGTEAFF. The DNA of the CDR3 is TGTGCCAGCAGCTTGGAACAGGGGGGCACTGAAGCTTTCTTT. This chain connects TRBV11-3 to TRBJ1-1; the match to TRBD1 covers 8 bases. The germline CDR1 and CDR2 sequences are SGHNT and YENEEA. V shed 3 bases, J shed 4 bases, and the junction held 4 bases outside the gene matches. CDR3 length equals 14 residues.

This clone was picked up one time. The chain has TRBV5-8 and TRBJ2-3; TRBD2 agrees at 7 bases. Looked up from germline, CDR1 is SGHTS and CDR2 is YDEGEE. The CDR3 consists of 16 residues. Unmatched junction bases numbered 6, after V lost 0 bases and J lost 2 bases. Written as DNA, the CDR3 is TGTGCCAGCAGCTTGGGGCTAGCGGTATCCACAGATACGCAGTATTTT. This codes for CASSLGLAVSTDTQYF.

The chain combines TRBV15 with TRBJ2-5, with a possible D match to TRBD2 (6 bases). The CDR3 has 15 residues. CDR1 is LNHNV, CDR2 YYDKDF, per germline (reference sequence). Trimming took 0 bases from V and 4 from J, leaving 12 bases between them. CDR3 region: CATSREGGDGETQYF. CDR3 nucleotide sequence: TGTGCCACCAGCAGAGAAGGAGGGGATGGAGAGACCCAGTACTTC.

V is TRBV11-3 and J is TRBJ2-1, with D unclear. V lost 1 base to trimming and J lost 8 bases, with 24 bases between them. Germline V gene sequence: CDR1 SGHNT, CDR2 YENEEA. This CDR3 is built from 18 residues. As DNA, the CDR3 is TGTGCCAGCAGCTTAGTACGTACGGATAGGAACCGGGTGGATGAGCAGTTCTTC. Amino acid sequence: CASSLVRTDRNRVDEQFF.

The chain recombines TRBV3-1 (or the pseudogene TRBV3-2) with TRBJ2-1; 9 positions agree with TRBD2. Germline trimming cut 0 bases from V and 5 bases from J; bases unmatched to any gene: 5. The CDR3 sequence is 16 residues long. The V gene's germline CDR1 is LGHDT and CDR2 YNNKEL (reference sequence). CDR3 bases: TGTGCCAGCAGCCAAGAACGCGGGAGGGGGGACAATGAGCAGTTCTTC. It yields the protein CASSQERGRGDNEQFF.

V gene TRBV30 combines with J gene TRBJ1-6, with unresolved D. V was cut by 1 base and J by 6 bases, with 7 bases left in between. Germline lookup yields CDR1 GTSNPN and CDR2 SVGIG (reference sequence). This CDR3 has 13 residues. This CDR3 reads CAWSGGFNSPLHF. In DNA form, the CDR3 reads TGTGCCTGGAGTGGTGGGTTTAATTCACCCCTCCACTTT.

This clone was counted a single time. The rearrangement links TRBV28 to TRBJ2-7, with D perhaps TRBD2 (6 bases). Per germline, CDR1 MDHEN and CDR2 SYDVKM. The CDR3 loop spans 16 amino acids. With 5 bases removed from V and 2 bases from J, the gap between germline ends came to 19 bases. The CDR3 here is CASSPPRGNGPYEQYF. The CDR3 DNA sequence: TGTGCCAGCAGTCCCCCCCGCGGGAATGGGCCCTACGAGCAGTACTTC.

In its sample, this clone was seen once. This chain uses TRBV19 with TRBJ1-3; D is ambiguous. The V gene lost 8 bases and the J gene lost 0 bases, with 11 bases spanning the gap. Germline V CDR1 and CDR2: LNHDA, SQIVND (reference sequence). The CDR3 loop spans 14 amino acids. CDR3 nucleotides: TGTGCCAGTGGTGGCGGGAGCTCTGGAAACACCATATATTTT. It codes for CASGGGSSGNTIYF. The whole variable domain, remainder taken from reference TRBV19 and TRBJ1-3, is DGGITQSPKYLFRKEGQNVTLSCEQNLNHDAMYWYRQDPGQGLRLIYYSQIVNDFQKGDIAEGYSVSREKKESFPLTVTSAQKNPTAFYLCASGGGSSGNTIYFGEGSWLTVV.

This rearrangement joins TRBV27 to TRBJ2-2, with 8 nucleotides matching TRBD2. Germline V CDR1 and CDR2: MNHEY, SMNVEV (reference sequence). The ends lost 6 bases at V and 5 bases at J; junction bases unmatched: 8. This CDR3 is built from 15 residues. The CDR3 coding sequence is TGTGCCAGCAGACCGGGAGGGCTTCTTACCGGGGAGCTGTTTTTT. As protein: CASRPGGLLTGELFF.

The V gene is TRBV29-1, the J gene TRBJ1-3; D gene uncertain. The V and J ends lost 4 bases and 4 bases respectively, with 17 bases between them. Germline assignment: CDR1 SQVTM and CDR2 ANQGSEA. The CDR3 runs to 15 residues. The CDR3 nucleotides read TGCAGCGTTGGAGGGAACCCGGATCAAGGAAACACCATATATTTT. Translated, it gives CSVGGNPDQGNTIYF. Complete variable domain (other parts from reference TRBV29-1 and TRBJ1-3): SAVISQKPSRDICQRGTSLTIQCQVDSQVTMMFWYRQQPGQSLTLIATANQGSEATYESGFVIDKFPISRPNLTFSTLTVSNMSPEDSSIYLCSVGGNPDQGNTIYFGEGSWLTVV.

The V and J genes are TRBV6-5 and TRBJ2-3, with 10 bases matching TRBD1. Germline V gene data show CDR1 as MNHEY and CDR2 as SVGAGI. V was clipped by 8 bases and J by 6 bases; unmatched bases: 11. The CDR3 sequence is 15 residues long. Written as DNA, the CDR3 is TGTGCCAGCGGAGGGACAGGGGCCCCGCGGGATACGCAGTATTTT. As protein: CASGGTGAPRDTQYF.

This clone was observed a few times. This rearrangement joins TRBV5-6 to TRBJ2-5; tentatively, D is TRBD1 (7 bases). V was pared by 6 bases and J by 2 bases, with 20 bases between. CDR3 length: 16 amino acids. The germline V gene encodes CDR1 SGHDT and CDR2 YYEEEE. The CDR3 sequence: CASNPPHGGQQETQYF. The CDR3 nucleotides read TGTGCCAGCAACCCCCCCCACGGGGGACAGCAAGAGACCCAGTACTTC.